These T cell receptor beta chains were read from a single sample in a study of blood T cell repertoires in COVID-19. Assay used: immunoSEQ multiplex PCR; TCRdb lists only in-frame clones, some missing. The data hold about 170,000 clones, with roughly 89% observed a single time. Input material: peripheral blood. These receptors were collected from a man younger than 35 with active or convalescent COVID-19. Each CDR3 is given with its conserved first and last residue. A D gene is named only where the DNA matches it firmly. Clone size is shown for a subset of rows, as once, few, many or a class of expanded clone.

J | V | length | size | D | DNA | CDR3
TRBJ2-2 | TRBV5-1 | 16 | . | . | TGCGCCAGCACTTTCGTCGTAGGGGATCGCACCGGGGAGCTGTTTTTT | CASTFVVGDRTGELFF
TRBJ2-1 | TRBV11-3 | 16 | . | TRBD2 | TGTGCCAGCAGCCATATGTCTAGCGGGAGCGATACTGAGCAGTTCTTC | CASSHMSSGSDTEQFF
TRBJ1-2 | TRBV6-2/TRBV6-3 | 14 | . | TRBD1 | TGTGCCAGCAGCGAAGGGACAGAAGCCTATGGCTACACCTTC | CASSEGTEAYGYTF
TRBJ2-6 | TRBV7-3 | 16 | once | TRBD1 | TGTGCCAGCAGTCTTACAGGGGGCGGTGGGGCCAACGTCCTGACTTTC | CASSLTGGGGANVLTF
TRBJ1-2 | TRBV7-2 | 13 | . | TRBD1 | TGTGCCAGCAGCTGGGGACAGGGAGACGGCTACACCTTC | CASSWGQGDGYTF
TRBJ1-1 | TRBV7-3 | 16 | once | TRBD1 | TGTGCCAGCAGCTTAATGGGGACAGGAGAGAACACTGAAGCTTTCTTT | CASSLMGTGENTEAFF
TRBJ2-2 | TRBV15 | 17 | . | . | TGTGCCACCAGCCGTAGTCTGGGCTTGGGGAACACCGGGGAGCTGTTTTTT | CATSRSLGLGNTGELFF
TRBJ1-6 | TRBV5-1 | 14 | once | . | TGCGCCAGCAGCGAAGGGGGTGCGAATTCACCCCTCCACTTT | CASSEGGANSPLHF
TRBJ2-1 | TRBV5-6 | 16 | . | TRBD1 | TGTGCCAGCAGCCGGCAACAGGGGGCGGTTTACAATGAGCAGTTCTTC | CASSRQQGAVYNEQFF
TRBJ2-1 | TRBV4-1 | 14 | . | . | TGCGCCAGCAGCTACGTACCTACTGACAATGAGCAGTTCTTC | CASSYVPTDNEQFF
TRBJ2-2 | TRBV5-1 | 15 | . | . | TGCGCCAGCAGCTTCATAGGGGGGAACACCGGGGAGCTGTTTTTT | CASSFIGGNTGELFF
TRBJ2-1 | TRBV7-2 | 16 | . | TRBD1 | TGTGCCAGCAGCTTAGCGGCGAGACAGGGGAACAATGAGCAGTTCTTC | CASSLAARQGNNEQFF
TRBJ1-3 | TRBV9 | 14 | . | . | TGTGCCAGCAGCGTAGCAGGTTCTGGAAACACCATATATTTT | CASSVAGSGNTIYF
TRBJ1-2 | TRBV29-1 | 13 | . | TRBD1 | TGCAGCGTTGATTGGGACAGAGGGAAGGGCTACACCTTC | CSVDWDRGKGYTF
TRBJ2-7 | TRBV11-3 | 13 | . | TRBD1 | TGTGCCAGCAGCCAAATCACCGGGACAGCGGATAACTTC | CASSQITGTADNF
TRBJ1-2 | TRBV27 | 14 | . | . | TGTGCCACCCTGGGAACGGGCAGGGGAAATGGCTACACCTTC | CATLGTGRGNGYTF
TRBJ1-1 | TRBV11-2 | 16 | . | . | TGTGCCAGCAGCCTACACTCGGGGTACGCGACAACTGAAGCTTTCTTT | CASSLHSGYATTEAFF
TRBJ2-2 | TRBV11-2 | 16 | . | TRBD2 | TGTGCCAGCAGCTTAGAATGGACGGGAGGGCCCGGGGAGCTGTTTTTT | CASSLEWTGGPGELFF
TRBJ2-7 | TRBV5-1 | 14 | . | . | TGCGCCAGCAGCTACATGGACAGATCCTACGAGCAGTACTTC | CASSYMDRSYEQYF
TRBJ1-5 | TRBV19 | 17 | few | . | TGTGCCAGTAGTATAGCCACCAGGCCGTCGTCCGATCAGCCCCAGCATTTT | CASSIATRPSSDQPQHF
TRBJ2-3 | TRBV2 | 17 | . | TRBD1 | TGTGCCAGCAGTGAACAGGGACAGTCCTCTAGCACAGATACGCAGTATTTT | CASSEQGQSSSTDTQYF
TRBJ2-2 | TRBV6-6 | 19 | . | . | TGTGCCAGCAGTCCCCGGTCGGGCAGGGGCCCCACGAACACCGGGGAGCTGTTTTTT | CASSPRSGRGPTNTGELFF
TRBJ1-1 | TRBV7-9 | 14 | . | . | TGTGCCAGCAGCTTTCGGGTTCGGAACACTGAAGCTTTCTTT | CASSFRVRNTEAFF
TRBJ2-3 | TRBV10-3 | 15 | once | . | TGTGCCATCAGTGTAGGGCAGGGGTTGACAGATACGCAGTATTTT | CAISVGQGLTDTQYF
TRBJ2-1 | TRBV1 | 16 | . | . | TGCACCAGCAGCAAAGGGACTAGCGGCTCCTACAATGAGCAGTTCTTC | CTSSKGTSGSYNEQFF
TRBJ1-5 | TRBV7-8 | 19 | once | . | TGTGCCAGCAGCTTAGTATTCGCGTTGCGGGGTGGGGGGAATCAGCCCCAGCATTTT | CASSLVFALRGGGNQPQHF
TRBJ1-1 | TRBV11-3 | 14 | . | TRBD1 | TGTGCCAGCAGCTTAGCGTTTGGGACAGCCGAAGCTTTCTTT | CASSLAFGTAEAFF
TRBJ2-3 | TRBV5-5 | 20 | . | TRBD2 | TGTGCCAGCAGCTTGCTCGGAACTAGCGGGAGGGTTAGGGACACAGATACGCAGTATTTT | CASSLLGTSGRVRDTDTQYF
TRBJ2-6 | TRBV5-5 | 15 | . | . | TGTGCCAGCAGCTTGGAAGGGGCTGGGGCCAACGTCCTGACTTTC | CASSLEGAGANVLTF
TRBJ2-7 | TRBV6-5 | 15 | once | TRBD2 | TGTGCCAGCAGTTACGGGACTAGCGGATCCTACGAGCAGTACTTC | CASSYGTSGSYEQYF
TRBJ1-2 | TRBV7-9 | 15 | . | . | TGTGCCAGCAGCTTAGAGGTAGACAGGTACTATGGCTACACCTTC | CASSLEVDRYYGYTF
TRBJ2-5 | TRBV5-5 | 14 | . | TRBD1 | TGTGCCAGTATGGACAGGGGGCTTCAAGAGACCCAGTACTTC | CASMDRGLQETQYF
TRBJ2-2 | TRBV6-2/TRBV6-3 | 17 | . | . | TGTGCCAGCAGTTACTACCTGGGCAGGGAAGGAACCGGGGAGCTGTTTTTT | CASSYYLGREGTGELFF
TRBJ1-4 | TRBV20-1 | 13 | few | . | TGCAGTGCTAGTGGCGGGGCTAATGAAAAACTGTTTTTT | CSASGGANEKLFF
TRBJ2-7 | TRBV11-2 | 15 | . | . | TGTGCCAGCAGCCCGAATGGGGCGGGGGCCGGGGAGCAGTACTTC | CASSPNGAGAGEQYF
TRBJ2-3 | TRBV7-2 | 14 | . | TRBD1 | TGTGCCAGCAGCTTGACAGGGGGCGACGATACGCAGTATTTT | CASSLTGGDDTQYF
TRBJ1-5 | TRBV2 | 14 | . | . | TGTGCCAGCAGTGAAGTAGACATCAAGCAGCCCCAGCATTTT | CASSEVDIKQPQHF
TRBJ1-2 | TRBV5-4 | 14 | . | . | TGTGCCAGCAGCCGGGTGGTTACCTCATATGGCTACACCTTC | CASSRVVTSYGYTF
TRBJ2-4 | TRBV12-3/TRBV12-4 | 11 | . | . | TGTGCCAGCAGTCCGGGAAACATTCAGTACTTC | CASSPGNIQYF
TRBJ2-3 | TRBV7-8 | 15 | . | . | TGTGCCAGCGGACCTCACAGGGGAGGTACAGATACGCAGTATTTT | CASGPHRGGTDTQYF
TRBJ1-4 | TRBV6-1 | 14 | . | . | TGTGCCAGCAGTGATTTCGGTGCGGGTGAAAAACTGTTTTTT | CASSDFGAGEKLFF
TRBJ1-6 | TRBV3-1/TRBV3-2 | 15 | few | . | TGTGCCAGCAGCGCCCGGGACACCCAAAATTCACCCCTCCACTTT | CASSARDTQNSPLHF